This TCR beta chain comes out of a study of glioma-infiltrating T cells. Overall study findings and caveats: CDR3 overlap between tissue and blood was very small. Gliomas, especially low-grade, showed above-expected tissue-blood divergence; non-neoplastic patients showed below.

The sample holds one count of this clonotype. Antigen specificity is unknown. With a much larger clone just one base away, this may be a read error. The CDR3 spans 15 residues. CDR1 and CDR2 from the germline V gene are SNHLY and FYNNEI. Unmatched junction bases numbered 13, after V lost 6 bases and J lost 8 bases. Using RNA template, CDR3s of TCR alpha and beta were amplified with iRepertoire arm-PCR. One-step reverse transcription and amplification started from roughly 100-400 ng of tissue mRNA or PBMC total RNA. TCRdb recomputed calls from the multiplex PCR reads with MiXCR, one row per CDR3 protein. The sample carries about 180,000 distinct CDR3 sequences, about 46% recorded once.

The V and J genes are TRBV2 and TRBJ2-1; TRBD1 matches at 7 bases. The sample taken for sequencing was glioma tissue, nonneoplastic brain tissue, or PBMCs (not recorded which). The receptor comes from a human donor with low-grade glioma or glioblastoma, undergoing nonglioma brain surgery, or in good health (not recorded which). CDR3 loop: CASSLGVTGYDEQFF. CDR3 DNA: TGTGCCAGCAGCCTAGGGGTGACAGGGTACGATGAGCAGTTCTTC.